These T cell receptor beta chains were read from a single sample in a study of cytomegalovirus exposure and HLA in healthy donors. Profiling relied on immunoSEQ multiplex PCR, and the TCRdb table lists in-frame clones only, not all of them. The table shows around 120,000 clones, with about four fifths occurring only once. The sample was PBMCs. The receptor set was obtained from a female donor in good health and CMV-seropositive. CDR3s include the opening cysteine and the closing phenylalanine or tryptophan. The order of the fields is V gene, J gene, clone size, CDR3 length, D gene, CDR3 DNA, CDR3 protein. D genes are given only for firm matches. Part of the rows lack a size; the others show once, few, many or a class for expanded clones.

v_call: TRBV2
j_call: TRBJ1-2
clone_size: NA
cdr3_length: 13
d_call: NA
cdr3_nt: TGTGCCAGCAGTGAAGGAGGGAGCCATGGCTACACCTTC
cdr3_aa: CASSEGGSHGYTF

v_call: TRBV10-3
j_call: TRBJ1-1
clone_size: NA
cdr3_length: 12
d_call: NA
cdr3_nt: TGTGCCGTTGAGACACCCAACACTGAAGCTTTCTTT
cdr3_aa: CAVETPNTEAFF

v_call: TRBV5-1
j_call: TRBJ1-4
clone_size: once
cdr3_length: 14
d_call: NA
cdr3_nt: TGCGCCAGCAGCTCCGGGGGTTCCAATGAAAAACTGTTTTTT
cdr3_aa: CASSSGGSNEKLFF

v_call: TRBV27
j_call: TRBJ2-5
clone_size: NA
cdr3_length: 13
d_call: TRBD2
cdr3_nt: TGTGCCAGCAGGCGGGGGGTAGGGGAGACCCAGTACTTC
cdr3_aa: CASRRGVGETQYF

v_call: TRBV27
j_call: TRBJ1-1
clone_size: once
cdr3_length: 13
d_call: TRBD1
cdr3_nt: TGTGCCAACGAAAATAGGGACAGCCCGCCGGCTTTCTTT
cdr3_aa: CANENRDSPPAFF

v_call: TRBV30
j_call: TRBJ1-6
clone_size: NA
cdr3_length: 16
d_call: NA
cdr3_nt: TGTGCCTGGACATCCCCGGCTAGCTCCTATAATTCACCCCTCCACTTT
cdr3_aa: CAWTSPASSYNSPLHF

v_call: TRBV28
j_call: TRBJ2-3
clone_size: NA
cdr3_length: 16
d_call: NA
cdr3_nt: TGTGCCAGCAGTTTGGGAGGCGGGCCTATCGCAGATACGCAGTATTTT
cdr3_aa: CASSLGGGPIADTQYF

v_call: TRBV28
j_call: TRBJ2-7
clone_size: NA
cdr3_length: 14
d_call: NA
cdr3_nt: TGTGCCAGCCACGACTGGGGGGAGTTTCACGAGCAGTACTTC
cdr3_aa: CASHDWGEFHEQYF

v_call: TRBV7-9
j_call: TRBJ1-1
clone_size: NA
cdr3_length: 14
d_call: NA
cdr3_nt: TGTGCCAGCAGCCCCTCGGGAAGGGACACTGAAGCTTTCTTT
cdr3_aa: CASSPSGRDTEAFF

v_call: TRBV4-2
j_call: TRBJ1-1
clone_size: once
cdr3_length: 17
d_call: NA
cdr3_nt: TGTGCCAGCAGCCAAGAGGGGCTAGGACAGCAGAACACTGAAGCTTTCTTT
cdr3_aa: CASSQEGLGQQNTEAFF

v_call: TRBV7-9
j_call: TRBJ2-1
clone_size: few
cdr3_length: 17
d_call: NA
cdr3_nt: TGTGCCAGCACCCTACCCCTCGAAACGAACTCCTACAATGAGCAGTTCTTC
cdr3_aa: CASTLPLETNSYNEQFF

v_call: TRBV5-1
j_call: TRBJ2-1
clone_size: NA
cdr3_length: 13
d_call: NA
cdr3_nt: TGCGCCAGCAGCTTTAACATTTACAATGAGCAGTTCTTC
cdr3_aa: CASSFNIYNEQFF

v_call: TRBV19
j_call: TRBJ2-5
clone_size: NA
cdr3_length: 13
d_call: NA
cdr3_nt: TGTGCCAGTAGTATCGGACTCCAAGAGACCCAGTACTTC
cdr3_aa: CASSIGLQETQYF

v_call: TRBV6-7
j_call: TRBJ1-1
clone_size: NA
cdr3_length: 10
d_call: NA
cdr3_nt: TGTGCCAGCAGAAGAGGGTGTGCTTTCTTT
cdr3_aa: CASRRGCAFF

v_call: TRBV6-5
j_call: TRBJ2-7
clone_size: NA
cdr3_length: 10
d_call: NA
cdr3_nt: TGTGCCAGCGGGGCTTACGAGCAGTACTTC
cdr3_aa: CASGAYEQYF

v_call: TRBV5-1
j_call: TRBJ2-5
clone_size: NA
cdr3_length: 16
d_call: TRBD2
cdr3_nt: TGCGCCAGCAGCTTGGGGCTAGCGGGGGTCCAAGAGACCCAGTACTTC
cdr3_aa: CASSLGLAGVQETQYF

v_call: TRBV7-3
j_call: TRBJ1-2
clone_size: NA
cdr3_length: 15
d_call: TRBD1
cdr3_nt: TGTGCCAGCAGCTTATCGGGACAGGGGAACTATGGCTACACCTTC
cdr3_aa: CASSLSGQGNYGYTF

v_call: TRBV7-2
j_call: TRBJ1-5
clone_size: NA
cdr3_length: 14
d_call: TRBD1
cdr3_nt: TGTGCCAGCAGCTCGGGACAGCGTCTGGGGCCCCAGCATTTT
cdr3_aa: CASSSGQRLGPQHF

v_call: TRBV7-2
j_call: TRBJ1-4
clone_size: NA
cdr3_length: 14
d_call: NA
cdr3_nt: TGTGCCAGCAGCAGTGGGGGGACTAATGAAAAACTGTTTTTT
cdr3_aa: CASSSGGTNEKLFF

v_call: TRBV28
j_call: TRBJ2-6
clone_size: NA
cdr3_length: 19
d_call: TRBD2
cdr3_nt: TGTGCCAGCAGTTCCCCGACTAGCGGGGGGCCGCTGGTGGCCAACGTCCTGACTTTC
cdr3_aa: CASSSPTSGGPLVANVLTF

v_call: TRBV6-1
j_call: TRBJ1-6
clone_size: NA
cdr3_length: 13
d_call: TRBD1
cdr3_nt: TGTGCCAGCCTGGGGACAGGAGTTTCACCCCTCCACTTT
cdr3_aa: CASLGTGVSPLHF

v_call: TRBV7-2
j_call: TRBJ1-2
clone_size: NA
cdr3_length: 17
d_call: NA
cdr3_nt: TGTGCCAGCAGCTCAAGGACTGGACGGCAAGCCATCTATGGCTACACCTTC
cdr3_aa: CASSSRTGRQAIYGYTF

v_call: TRBV7-3
j_call: TRBJ2-1
clone_size: NA
cdr3_length: 15
d_call: NA
cdr3_nt: TGTGCCAGCAGCTTAAGGAGGGGGGGCCTGAATGAGCAGTTCTTC
cdr3_aa: CASSLRRGGLNEQFF

v_call: TRBV12-5
j_call: TRBJ1-1
clone_size: NA
cdr3_length: 13
d_call: NA
cdr3_nt: TGTGCTAGTGGTTTGGAACAATCCACTGAAGCTTTCTTT
cdr3_aa: CASGLEQSTEAFF

v_call: TRBV2
j_call: TRBJ1-4
clone_size: medium-sized
cdr3_length: 15
d_call: TRBD1
cdr3_nt: TGTGCCAGCAGTCCCCAGGGGGCGGCTAATGAAAAACTGTTTTTT
cdr3_aa: CASSPQGAANEKLFF

v_call: TRBV5-8
j_call: TRBJ2-2
clone_size: NA
cdr3_length: 15
d_call: NA
cdr3_nt: TGTGCCAGCATCCCCCCAGCGCCGAACACCGGGGAGCTGTTTTTT
cdr3_aa: CASIPPAPNTGELFF

v_call: TRBV27
j_call: TRBJ1-1
clone_size: NA
cdr3_length: 13
d_call: NA
cdr3_nt: TGTGCCAGCGCGACACAGGGAGATACTGAAGCTTTCTTT
cdr3_aa: CASATQGDTEAFF

v_call: TRBV10-3
j_call: TRBJ2-5
clone_size: NA
cdr3_length: 14
d_call: TRBD1
cdr3_nt: TGTGCCATCAGTCGACAGGGGGCGGCGGAGACCCAGTACTTC
cdr3_aa: CAISRQGAAETQYF

v_call: TRBV4-1
j_call: TRBJ2-7
clone_size: NA
cdr3_length: 15
d_call: TRBD1
cdr3_nt: TGCGCCAGCAGCCCCGGGACAGGTAATCCCTACGAGCAGTACTTC
cdr3_aa: CASSPGTGNPYEQYF

v_call: TRBV5-4
j_call: TRBJ1-4
clone_size: once
cdr3_length: 14
d_call: TRBD1
cdr3_nt: TGTGCCAGCAGCTCGGGACAGGGTGGTGAAAAACTGTTTTTT
cdr3_aa: CASSSGQGGEKLFF

v_call: TRBV15
j_call: TRBJ1-4
clone_size: NA
cdr3_length: 14
d_call: TRBD1
cdr3_nt: TGTGCCACCAGCCCTCGGACAGGGGTTGAAAAACTGTTTTTT
cdr3_aa: CATSPRTGVEKLFF

v_call: TRBV12-5
j_call: TRBJ1-3
clone_size: few
cdr3_length: 13
d_call: TRBD1
cdr3_nt: TGTGCTAGTGGTTGGGACAGGGGAAACACCATATATTTT
cdr3_aa: CASGWDRGNTIYF

v_call: TRBV2
j_call: TRBJ2-5
clone_size: NA
cdr3_length: 15
d_call: NA
cdr3_nt: TGTGCCAGCAGGCCTGTGGGGGGTACGCAAGAGACCCAGTACTTC
cdr3_aa: CASRPVGGTQETQYF

v_call: TRBV19
j_call: TRBJ1-6
clone_size: NA
cdr3_length: 13
d_call: NA
cdr3_nt: TGTGCCAGTAGTCAGGATTTTTTCACACCCCTCCACTTT
cdr3_aa: CASSQDFFTPLHF

v_call: TRBV5-1
j_call: TRBJ1-6
clone_size: NA
cdr3_length: 16
d_call: NA
cdr3_nt: TGCGCCAGCAGCCAATCTCAGGGAGGCACCAATTCACCCCTCCACTTT
cdr3_aa: CASSQSQGGTNSPLHF

v_call: TRBV5-1
j_call: TRBJ1-2
clone_size: NA
cdr3_length: 15
d_call: NA
cdr3_nt: TGCGCCAGCAGCTTGGTCCCGGACACCACCTATGGCTACACCTTC
cdr3_aa: CASSLVPDTTYGYTF

v_call: TRBV2
j_call: TRBJ2-7
clone_size: NA
cdr3_length: 14
d_call: NA
cdr3_nt: TGTGCCAGCCGGGTAGGAGGGAGTAACTACGAGCAGTACTTC
cdr3_aa: CASRVGGSNYEQYF